The 13 T cell receptor beta chains below all came from one sample that was sequenced in a study of T cells in tuberculosis. Method: immunoSEQ multiplex PCR; TCRdb's copy keeps in-frame clones and lacks some. The sample lists approximately 35,000 clones; around 95% were seen once. The sequenced material came from PBMCs. The origin of the receptors is a donor aged 10 to 29 with latent tuberculosis or without tuberculosis infection.

The rearrangement links TRBV4-2 to TRBJ2-2; perhaps TRBD2 as D (6 bases). From germline, CDR1 is LGHNA and CDR2 YNFKEQ. The V end lost 0 bases, the J end lost 6 bases, and 11 bases lay between the germline ends. CDR3 length equals 15 residues. The chain's CDR3 is CASSQDWGESGELFF. The CDR3 nucleotides read TGTGCCAGCAGCCAAGATTGGGGGGAATCCGGGGAGCTGTTTTTT.

This clone was detected once. V gene TRBV27 combines with J gene TRBJ1-5, with D perhaps matching TRBD1 (6 bases). Looked up from germline, CDR1 is MNHEY and CDR2 is SMNVEV (reference sequence). V shed 2 bases and J shed 8 bases, with 16 bases lying between them. CDR3 length equals 15 residues. As DNA, the CDR3 is TGTGCCAGCAGTTTAACAGGGATAGGTTCGGAGCCCCAGCATTTT. Translation gives CASSLTGIGSEPQHF.

This clone appeared once. This CDR3 is CASKLAGANEQFF. CDR3 nucleotides: TGTGCCAGCAAACTAGCGGGAGCCAATGAGCAGTTCTTC. The V gene is TRBV5-8, the J gene TRBJ2-1, with 11 nucleotides matching TRBD2. V lost 6 bases to trimming and J lost 6 bases; unmatched junction nucleotides: 2. Germline values: CDR1 SGHTS, CDR2 YDEGEE. CDR3 length: 13 residues.

The rearrangement joins TRBV16 to TRBJ1-5; no reliable D call. The germline CDR1 and CDR2 sequences are KGHSY and FQNENV. V shed 7 bases and J shed 0 bases, with 13 bases lying between them. The CDR3 has 15 residues. As DNA, the CDR3 is TGTGCCAGCACCCTAGGAGCCATTAGCAATCAGCCCCAGCATTTT. It codes for CASTLGAISNQPQHF.

This chain joins TRBV11-2 and TRBJ2-7; 7 nucleotides agree with TRBD1. The CDR3 totals 16 residues. The germline V gene encodes CDR1 SGHAT and CDR2 FQNNGV. Trimming took 1 base from V and 2 from J; bases not matched to a gene: 8. The CDR3 loop reads CASSLAPFQGAYEQYF. The CDR3, as DNA: TGTGCCAGCAGCTTAGCCCCTTTTCAGGGGGCCTACGAGCAGTACTTC. Complete variable domain (other parts from reference TRBV11-2 and TRBJ2-7): EAGVAQSPRYKIIEKRQSVAFWCNPISGHATLYWYQQILGQGPKLLIQFQNNGVVDDSQLPKDRFSAERLKGVDSTLKIQPAKLEDSAVYLCASSLAPFQGAYEQYFGPGTRLTVT.

The chain is built from TRBV7-8 and TRBJ2-7; D is perhaps TRBD1 (6 bases). The germline V and J ends were trimmed by 3 bases and 5 bases, with 17 bases remaining between them. CDR3 length: 15 amino acids. The V gene's germline CDR1 is SGHVS and CDR2 FQNEAQ. In DNA, the CDR3 is TGTGCCAGCAGCTTGGGCAACAGGGTGTTGGACGAGCAGTACTTC. Amino acid sequence: CASSLGNRVLDEQYF.

The chain employs TRBV13 and TRBJ1-1; TRBD1 is a possible D gene (6 bases). The CDR3 has 14 residues. V lost 0 bases and J 1 base, leaving 6 bases between the germline ends. Germline lookup yields CDR1 PRHDT and CDR2 FYEKMQ (reference sequence). The CDR3 nucleotides are TGTGCCAGCAGCTTAGGGGGACAGAACACTGAAGCTTTCTTT. It is translated as CASSLGGQNTEAFF. Based on the CDR3 plus reference TRBV13 and TRBJ1-1, the full variable domain is AAGVIQSPRHLIKEKRETATLKCYPIPRHDTVYWYQQGPGQDPQFLISFYEKMQSDKGSIPDRFSAQQFSDYHSELNMSSLELGDSALYFCASSLGGQNTEAFFGQGTRLTVV.

The sample holds one count of this clone. J is TRBJ1-1 and V is TRBV27; D is perhaps TRBD1 (6 bases). The germline CDR1 and CDR2 sequences are MNHEY and SMNVEV (reference sequence). The CDR3 runs 13 residues. V was cut by 6 bases and J by 11 bases, with 19 bases left in between. This chain's CDR3 is CASSGPGARGAFF. The CDR3 DNA follows: TGTGCCAGCAGCGGCCCCGGGGCAAGGGGGGCTTTCTTT.

CDR3 DNA sequence: TGTGCCAGTACCCCCTCGGGAAGGCCCAGCACCGGGGAGCTGTTTTTT. Translation: CASTPSGRPSTGELFF. The chain carries TRBV19 and TRBJ2-2; weak D call: TRBD2 (5 bases). Trimming took 7 bases from V and 4 from J, leaving 19 bases between them. This CDR3 has 16 residues. Looked up from germline, CDR1 is LNHDA and CDR2 is SQIVND (reference sequence).

The rearrangement joins TRBV7-3 to TRBJ2-1; 12 bases are shared with TRBD2. Germline CDR1 SGHTA, CDR2 FQGTGA. The CDR3 has 15 residues. The ends lost 0 bases at V and 7 bases at J; junction bases unmatched: 1. CDR3 loop: CASSLTGLAGNEQFF. The DNA for the CDR3 is TGTGCCAGCAGCTTAACGGGACTAGCGGGTAATGAGCAGTTCTTC.

The chain recombines TRBV5-1 with TRBJ1-1, with 7 bases fitting TRBD1. The J segment lost 3 bases and the V segment lost 5 bases, leaving 10 bases of the junction unmatched. The CDR3 spans 15 residues. Germline V gene data show CDR1 as SGHRS and CDR2 as YFSETQ. Here the CDR3 reads CASRVQGSPYTEAFF. The CDR3 DNA reads as TGCGCCAGCAGGGTACAGGGGAGCCCTTACACTGAAGCTTTCTTT.

The chain is built from TRBV28 and TRBJ2-7, with TRBD1 as a possible D gene (6 bases). The CDR3 contains 12 residues. Germline CDR1 and CDR2: MDHEN and SYDVKM. The V gene lost 3 bases and the J gene lost 6 bases, with 9 bases spanning the gap. The CDR3 DNA follows: TGTGCCAGCAGTTTCGCAGGGGCCGAGCAGTACTTC. Its translation is CASSFAGAEQYF.

This sequence joins TRBV2 and TRBJ1-1; D call uncertain. The V gene's germline CDR1 is SNHLY and CDR2 FYNNEI. Between the trimmed V and J ends, which lost 4 bases and 4 bases, there was a span of 10 bases. The CDR3 loop spans 13 amino acids. CDR3 loop: CASSAEAATEAFF. CDR3 DNA sequence: TGTGCCAGCAGTGCGGAGGCAGCCACTGAAGCTTTCTTT.